The next 9 T cell receptor beta chains were all read from a single sample in a study of chemoradiotherapy in HPV16-positive cancers. Sequencing was performed with immunoSEQ multiplex PCR; in TCRdb, only in-frame clones are kept and a portion is missing. Of 8,000 to 10,000 clones listed, around 83% are singletons. The sample consisted of tumor tissue, taken from a patient who underwent chemoradiotherapy. The origin of the receptors is a human donor with HPV-associated anogenital cancer.

V gene TRBV6-5 combines with J gene TRBJ2-7; D is uncertain. The CDR3 is 11 amino acids. The germline V and J ends were trimmed by 6 bases and 2 bases, with 5 bases remaining between them. Germline loops: CDR1 MNHEY, CDR2 SVGAGI. The CDR3 loop is CASRITYEQYF. In DNA, the CDR3 is TGTGCCAGCAGGATAACCTACGAGCAGTACTTC.

This rearrangement joins TRBV19 to TRBJ1-1; TRBD1 might be the D (5 bases). CDR1 LNHDA and CDR2 SQIVND come from the germline V gene (reference sequence). The CDR3 extends over 16 amino acids. V gave up 2 bases and J gave up 1 base, with 14 bases separating them. CDR3 sequence: CASSIRTFEANTEAFF. The CDR3 DNA is TGTGCCAGTAGTATACGGACATTTGAGGCGAACACTGAAGCTTTCTTT.

J is TRBJ2-3 and V is TRBV12-5; D uncertain. This CDR3 is 14 amino acids long. Trimming stripped 3 bases from V and 4 bases from J, with 11 bases between. Germline CDR1 reads LGHNT; CDR2 reads FRNRAP. In DNA form, the CDR3 reads TGTGCTAGTGGTTTAGGTGGGCCAGCAGATACGCAGTATTTT. Amino acids: CASGLGGPADTQYF.

The rearrangement joins TRBV11-2 to TRBJ2-7, with TRBD1 as a possible D gene (6 bases). Germline-derived CDR1 and CDR2 are SGHAT and FQNNGV. The CDR3 loop spans 15 amino acids. Trimming took 4 bases from V and 3 from J, leaving 16 bases between them. Here the CDR3 reads CASSSYRDTFYEQYF. The CDR3 DNA reads TGTGCCAGCAGCTCGTACCGGGACACCTTCTACGAGCAGTACTTC.

The chain uses TRBV21-1 and TRBJ1-3. TRBV21-1 is recorded as a pseudogene. This CDR3 has 17 amino acids. This CDR3 reads CASSKVGRRSSGNTIYF. CDR3 nucleotide sequence: TGTGCCAGCAGCAAAGTGGGACGGCGGAGCTCTGGAAACACCATATATTTT.

This clone was counted only a few times. The sample contains more than one DNA sequence encoding this CDR3. The chain combines TRBV2 with TRBJ1-5; a possible D gene is TRBD1 (5 bases). Trimming pared 6 bases from V and 0 bases from J, leaving 12 bases between. The CDR3 totals 15 residues. From germline, CDR1 is SNHLY and CDR2 FYNNEI. The CDR3 DNA reads as TGTGCCAGCAGCGTCGACAGTAATAGCAATCAGCCCCAGCATTTT. Amino acids: CASSVDSNSNQPQHF.

The CDR3 DNA reads TGTGCCAGCAGCTTGGCCACAGGGCTCCTTGGAAACACCATATATTTT. Its protein is CASSLATGLLGNTIYF. The chain is built from TRBV5-6 and TRBJ1-3, with D perhaps matching TRBD1 (6 bases). The V end was cut by 0 bases, the J end by 3 bases, with 13 bases between. The CDR3 totals 16 residues. Germline CDR1 and CDR2: SGHDT and YYEEEE.

The chain carries TRBV5-4 and TRBJ2-1, with 7 bases fitting TRBD1. CDR1 and CDR2 (germline): SGHNT, YYREEE (reference sequence). V was pared by 3 bases and J by 1 base, with 4 bases of the junction left unmatched. The CDR3 extends over 15 amino acids. The CDR3 is CASSSLQGSYNEQFF. For the CDR3, the DNA is TGTGCCAGCAGCTCCCTACAGGGGTCCTACAATGAGCAGTTCTTC.

This clone has only one observation. The V and J genes are TRBV7-3 and TRBJ2-1; 7 nucleotides match TRBD1. Per the germline V gene, CDR1 is SGHTA and CDR2 is FQGTGA. This CDR3 is 16 amino acids long. The junction had 10 bases not matched to a gene; V was cut back by 6 bases and J by 2 bases. The CDR3 region is CASSPNPGGAYNEQFF. The DNA for the CDR3 is TGTGCCAGCAGTCCAAATCCAGGGGGAGCCTACAATGAGCAGTTCTTC.